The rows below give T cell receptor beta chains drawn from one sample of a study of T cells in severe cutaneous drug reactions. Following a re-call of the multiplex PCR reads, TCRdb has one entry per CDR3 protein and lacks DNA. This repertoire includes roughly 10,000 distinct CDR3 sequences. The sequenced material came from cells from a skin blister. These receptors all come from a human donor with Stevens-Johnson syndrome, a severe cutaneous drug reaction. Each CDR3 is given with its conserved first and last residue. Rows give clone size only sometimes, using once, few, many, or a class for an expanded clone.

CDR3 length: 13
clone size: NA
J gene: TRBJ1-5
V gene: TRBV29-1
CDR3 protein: CSVARGYNQPQHF

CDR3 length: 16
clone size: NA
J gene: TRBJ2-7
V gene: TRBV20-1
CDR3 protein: CSARDLRSSGSYEQYF

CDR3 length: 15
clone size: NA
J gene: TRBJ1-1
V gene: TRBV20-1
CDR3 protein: CSARGVSHENTEAFF

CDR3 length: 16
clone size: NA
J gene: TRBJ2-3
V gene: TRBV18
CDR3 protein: CASSPLRTGGPDTQYF

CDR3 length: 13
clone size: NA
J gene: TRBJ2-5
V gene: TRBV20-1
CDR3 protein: CSVSLATQETQYF

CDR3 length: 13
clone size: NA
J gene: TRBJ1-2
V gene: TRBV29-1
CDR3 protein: CSVEGVPGIGYTF

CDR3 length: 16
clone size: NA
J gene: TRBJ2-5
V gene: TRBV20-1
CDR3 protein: CSARSYAGDRQETQYF

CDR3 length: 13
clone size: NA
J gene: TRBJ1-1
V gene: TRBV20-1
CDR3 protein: CIYPDRANTEAFF

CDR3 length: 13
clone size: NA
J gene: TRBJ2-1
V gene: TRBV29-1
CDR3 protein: CSVGRAGGSEQFF

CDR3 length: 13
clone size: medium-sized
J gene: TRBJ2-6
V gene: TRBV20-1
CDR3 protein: CSARDLDANVLTF

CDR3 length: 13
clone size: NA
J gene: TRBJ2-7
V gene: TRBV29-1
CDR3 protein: CSVVLQNSYEQYF

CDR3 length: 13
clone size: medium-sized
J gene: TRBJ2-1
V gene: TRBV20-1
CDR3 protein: CSFTSGNYNEQFF

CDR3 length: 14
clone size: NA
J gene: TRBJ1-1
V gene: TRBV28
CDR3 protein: CASSLLGVGTEAFF

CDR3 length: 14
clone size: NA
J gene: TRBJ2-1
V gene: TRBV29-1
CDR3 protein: CTGGATQGYNEQFF

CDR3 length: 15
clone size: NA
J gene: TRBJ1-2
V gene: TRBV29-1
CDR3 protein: CSVEDPDRANYGYTF

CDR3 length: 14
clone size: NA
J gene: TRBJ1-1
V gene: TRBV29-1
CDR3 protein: CSAGTGTPNTEAFF

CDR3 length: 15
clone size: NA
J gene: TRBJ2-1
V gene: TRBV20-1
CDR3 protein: CSAAVAGVSVDEQFF

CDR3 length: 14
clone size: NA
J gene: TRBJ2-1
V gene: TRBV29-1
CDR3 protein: CSVAGGNRPNEQFF

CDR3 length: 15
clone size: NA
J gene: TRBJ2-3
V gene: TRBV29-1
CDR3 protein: CSVEEAGASTDTQYF

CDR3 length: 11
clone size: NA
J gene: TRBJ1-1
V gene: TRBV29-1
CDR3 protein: CSVVGDSEAFF

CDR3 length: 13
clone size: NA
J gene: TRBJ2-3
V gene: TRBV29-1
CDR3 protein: CSVDGQGTDTQYF

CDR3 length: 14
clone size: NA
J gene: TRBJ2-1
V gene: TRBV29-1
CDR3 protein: CSVEMLAAYNEQFF

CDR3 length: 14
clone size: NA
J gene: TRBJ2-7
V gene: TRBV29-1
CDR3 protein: CSVDIRGTTYEQYF

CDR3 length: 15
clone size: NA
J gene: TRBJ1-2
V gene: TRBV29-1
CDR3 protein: CSVPQPSTGVGGYTF

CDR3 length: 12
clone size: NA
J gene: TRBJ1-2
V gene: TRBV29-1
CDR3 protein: CSVWTANYGYTF

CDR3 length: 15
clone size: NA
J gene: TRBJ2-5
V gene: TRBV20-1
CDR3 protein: CSARGATSGRETQYF

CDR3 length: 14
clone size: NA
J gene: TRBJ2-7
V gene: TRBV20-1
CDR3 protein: CSASIGAGCVEQYF

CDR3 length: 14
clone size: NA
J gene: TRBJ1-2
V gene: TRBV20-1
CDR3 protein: CSASGGGRRYGYTF